This entry features one T cell receptor beta chain sequence. The data belong to a study of blood T cell repertoires in COVID-19. Sequenced by immunoSEQ multiplex PCR; TCRdb stores in-frame clones only, minus some. Found here are over 35,000 clones, 70% to 90% of them singletons; the top ten hold approximately 14%. CDR1 is SGHTA and CDR2 is FQGNSA in the germline V gene. The J segment lost 6 bases and the V segment lost 3 bases, leaving 13 bases of the junction unmatched. The length of the CDR3 is 17 residues. The chain is built from TRBV7-2 and TRBJ1-2; 10 nucleotides align to TRBD1. Source material: peripheral blood. The sequence was collected from a human donor in a cohort sampled during active COVID-19. CDR3 sequence (DNA): TGTGCCAGCAGCTTTAGTTTGGGACAGGGGTTAAGGGATGGCTACACCTTC. It specifies CASSFSLGQGLRDGYTF.